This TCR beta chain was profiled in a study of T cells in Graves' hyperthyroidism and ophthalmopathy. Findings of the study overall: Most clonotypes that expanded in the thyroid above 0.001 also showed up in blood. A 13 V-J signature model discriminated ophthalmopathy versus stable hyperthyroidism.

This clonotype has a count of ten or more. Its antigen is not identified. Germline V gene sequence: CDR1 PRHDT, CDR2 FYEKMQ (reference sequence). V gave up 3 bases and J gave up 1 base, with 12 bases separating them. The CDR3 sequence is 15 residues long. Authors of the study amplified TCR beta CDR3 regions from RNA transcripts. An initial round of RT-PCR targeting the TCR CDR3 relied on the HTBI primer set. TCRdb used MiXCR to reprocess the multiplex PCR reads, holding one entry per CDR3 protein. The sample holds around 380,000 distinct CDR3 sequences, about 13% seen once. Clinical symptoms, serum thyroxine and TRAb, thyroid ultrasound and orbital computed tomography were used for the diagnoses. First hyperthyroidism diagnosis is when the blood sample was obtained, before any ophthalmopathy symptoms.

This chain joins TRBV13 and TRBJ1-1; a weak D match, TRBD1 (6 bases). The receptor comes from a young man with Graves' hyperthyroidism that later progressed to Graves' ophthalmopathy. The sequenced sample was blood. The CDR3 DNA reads TGTGCCAGCAGCTTTGGAACAGGGAGGAACACTGAAGCTTTCTTT. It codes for CASSFGTGRNTEAFF.